The 15 T cell receptor beta chains below come from one sample, sequenced in a study of blood T cell repertoires in COVID-19. Produced via immunoSEQ multiplex PCR; TCRdb's table is partial and in-frame only. The table has tens of thousands of clones, around 90% seen once. Sample: peripheral blood. The origin of the receptors is a man aged 80 or over with acute or convalescent COVID-19.

The V and J genes are TRBV28 and TRBJ1-6, with TRBD1 matching over 8 bases. Germline loops: CDR1 MDHEN, CDR2 SYDVKM. The CDR3 runs 14 residues. Trimming cost V 6 bases and J 7 bases; bases outside gene matches: 5. The CDR3, as DNA: TGTGCCAGCAGGCGACAGGGGATGAATTCACCCCTCCACTTT. Translating it yields CASRRQGMNSPLHF.

J is TRBJ2-7 and V is TRBV28, with 9 bases matching TRBD1. The germline gives CDR1 MDHEN, CDR2 SYDVKM. The length of the CDR3 is 14 residues. V lost 3 bases, J lost 2 bases, and 2 bases stayed unmatched. CDR3 sequence reads: CASSLGQGPYEQYF. CDR3 bases: TGTGCCAGCAGTTTGGGACAGGGACCCTACGAGCAGTACTTC.

The rearrangement uses TRBV9 and TRBJ1-2; TRBD1 aligns across 10 bases. The CDR3 spans 15 residues. V lost 4 bases to trimming and J lost 3 bases; unmatched junction nucleotides: 6. Germline V gives CDR1 SGDLS, CDR2 YYNGEE. The CDR3 loop is CASSPTDRGYYGYTF. The CDR3 region has the DNA TGTGCCAGCAGCCCAACGGACAGGGGGTACTATGGCTACACCTTC.

The rearrangement uses TRBV19 and TRBJ1-1, with D perhaps TRBD1 (5 bases). The V end was cut by 6 bases, the J end by 0 bases, with 8 bases between. CDR1 and CDR2 (germline): LNHDA, SQIVND (reference sequence). The CDR3 extends over 13 amino acids. As DNA, the CDR3 is TGTGCCAGTAGCGGGACTATGAACACTGAAGCTTTCTTT. This gives the protein CASSGTMNTEAFF. Full variable domain (outside the CDR3, taken from reference TRBV19 and TRBJ1-1): DGGITQSPKYLFRKEGQNVTLSCEQNLNHDAMYWYRQDPGQGLRLIYYSQIVNDFQKGDIAEGYSVSREKKESFPLTVTSAQKNPTAFYLCASSGTMNTEAFFGQGTRLTVV.

This chain links TRBV2 with TRBJ1-2, with 10 bases aligning to TRBD1. From germline, CDR1 is SNHLY and CDR2 FYNNEI. The CDR3 has 15 amino acids. The V and J ends lost 2 bases and 5 bases, in that order; junction bases with no gene match: 5. The CDR3 nucleotides are TGTGCCAGCAGTGAAAGGGGACAGGGGCTGTATGGCTACACCTTC. Translation: CASSERGQGLYGYTF. Complete variable domain (other parts from reference TRBV2 and TRBJ1-2): EPEVTQTPSHQVTQMGQEVILRCVPISNHLYFYWYRQILGQKVEFLVSFYNNEISEKSEIFDDQFSVERPDGSNFTLKIRSTKLEDSAMYFCASSERGQGLYGYTFGSGTRLTVV.

This rearrangement joins TRBV10-3 to TRBJ1-1, with TRBD1 as a possible D gene (5 bases). CDR1 is ENHRY and CDR2 is SYGVKD in the germline V gene. This CDR3 is built from 13 residues. V lost 7 bases and J 1 base, leaving 10 bases between the germline ends. The chain's CDR3 is CAITMGGNTEAFF. CDR3 DNA sequence: TGTGCCATCACCATGGGGGGGAACACTGAAGCTTTCTTT.

This sequence joins TRBV4-3 and TRBJ2-4; D possibly corresponds to TRBD1 (5 bases). V lost 0 bases to trimming and J lost 1 base, with 13 bases between them. CDR1 and CDR2 (germline): LGHNA, YSLEER. The CDR3 is 17 residues long. The CDR3 DNA reads TGCGCCAGCAGCCAAGATCCCTATCAGGGTGCCAAAAACATTCAGTACTTC. This encodes CASSQDPYQGAKNIQYF.

This chain joins TRBV2 and TRBJ1-5; D is possibly TRBD1 (6 bases). CDR1 SNHLY and CDR2 FYNNEI come from the germline V gene. The CDR3 is 13 residues long. Trimming pared 7 bases from V and 6 bases from J, leaving 13 bases between. The CDR3 loop is CASKVRGPQPQHF. The CDR3 DNA follows: TGTGCCAGCAAGGTCAGGGGTCCTCAGCCCCAGCATTTT.

This chain uses TRBV5-6 with TRBJ2-7, with D tentatively TRBD2 (6 bases). The V gene lost 3 bases and the J gene lost 9 bases, with 13 bases spanning the gap. CDR3 length equals 12 residues. Germline assignment: CDR1 SGHDT and CDR2 YYEEEE. The CDR3 reads CASSSRRGGQYF. Here the CDR3 DNA reads TGTGCCAGCAGCTCGCGGAGGGGTGGGCAGTACTTC.

The chain joins TRBV29-1 to TRBJ1-1, with 9 positions matching TRBD1. Germline V gene sequence: CDR1 SQVTM, CDR2 ANQGSEA. The CDR3 runs to 13 residues. With V trimmed by 5 bases and J by 6 bases, 7 bases remained unmatched. The CDR3 sequence is CSVTGTGFAEAFF. DNA of the CDR3: TGCAGCGTTACCGGGACAGGGTTCGCTGAAGCTTTCTTT. The full variable domain, rest sourced from reference TRBV29-1 and TRBJ1-1, is SAVISQKPSRDICQRGTSLTIQCQVDSQVTMMFWYRQQPGQSLTLIATANQGSEATYESGFVIDKFPISRPNLTFSTLTVSNMSPEDSSIYLCSVTGTGFAEAFFGQGTRLTVV.

V gene TRBV3-1 (or the pseudogene TRBV3-2) combines with J gene TRBJ1-1, with D unclear. Trimming cost V 6 bases and J 5 bases, with 16 bases left between them. The germline V gene has CDR1 LGHDT and CDR2 YNNKEL (reference sequence). The CDR3 spans 14 residues. The CDR3 loop is CASRIGLPGTEAFF. For the CDR3, the DNA is TGTGCCAGCAGAATAGGACTCCCTGGGACTGAAGCTTTCTTT.

This clone appeared once. CDR3 in amino acids: CASSSGGIGETQYF. CDR3 nucleotides: TGTGCCAGCAGCTCGGGGGGGATAGGAGAGACCCAGTACTTC. V and J are TRBV7-3 and TRBJ2-5; 8 positions agree with TRBD2. V shed 4 bases, J shed 4 bases, and the junction held 5 bases outside the gene matches. This CDR3 spans 14 amino acids. Germline CDR1 reads SGHTA; CDR2 reads FQGTGA.

This clone was counted once. The chain couples TRBV2 to TRBJ1-1, with TRBD1 as a possible D gene (6 bases). Deletions cut 6 bases from V and 4 bases from J, with 12 bases between. This CDR3 has 13 residues. The germline V gene encodes CDR1 SNHLY and CDR2 FYNNEI. The CDR3: CASSYRERTEAFF. CDR3 coding DNA: TGTGCCAGCAGCTACAGGGAACGCACTGAAGCTTTCTTT.

V and J are TRBV7-2 and TRBJ2-2; D is unresolved. The CDR3 extends over 14 amino acids. Per the germline V gene, CDR1 is SGHTA and CDR2 is FQGNSA. V dropped 2 bases and J dropped 1 base, with 5 bases sitting between them. The CDR3 protein is CASSLTGNTGELFF. The DNA for the CDR3 is TGTGCCAGCAGCTTAACCGGGAACACCGGGGAGCTGTTTTTT.

The chain recombines TRBV5-6 with TRBJ1-5; D is possibly TRBD1 (5 bases). Germline-derived CDR1 and CDR2 are SGHDT and YYEEEE. V was cut by 4 bases and J by 5 bases, with 19 bases left in between. The CDR3 covers 16 residues. The CDR3 loop is CASSPGGSRRDQPQHF. DNA of the CDR3: TGTGCCAGCAGCCCTGGGGGGAGCCGCAGGGATCAGCCCCAGCATTTT. Together with reference TRBV5-6 and TRBJ1-5, the CDR3 gives the full variable domain: DAGVTQSPTHLIKTRGQQVTLRCSPKSGHDTVSWYQQALGQGPQFIFQYYEEEERQRGNFPDRFSGHQFPNYSSELNVNALLLGDSALYLCASSPGGSRRDQPQHFGDGTRLSIL.